A single sample gave rise to the 30 T cell receptor beta chains below, sequenced in a study of T cells expressing NK-cell markers. TCRdb re-called the 5' RACE reads; one entry per CDR3 protein, DNA not given. Listed are roughly 180,000 distinct CDR3 sequences; 18% falls within the top ten. Source material: blood T cells: a sorted CD56 or NKG2C T cell subset, CD4+ or CD8+ T cells, or bulk PBMC T cells (not recorded which). The receptors were gathered from a woman between 18 and 70 years old in good health.

The rearrangement joins TRBV25-1 to TRBJ2-7; TCRdb's assignment of TRBD2 cannot be checked, as there is no DNA. Germline-derived CDR1 and CDR2 are MGHDK and SYGVNS. The CDR3 extends over 13 amino acids. Here the CDR3 reads CASSPGLADEQYF.

The rearrangement uses TRBV6-1 and TRBJ2-3. The germline V gene has CDR1 MNHNS and CDR2 SASEGT. The CDR3 consists of 11 residues. This CDR3 is CASRVPDTQYF.

The V call is TRBV12-3 or TRBV12-4, the J call TRBJ2-2; the TCRdb call, TRBD1, lacks DNA for checking. This CDR3 is 15 amino acids long. The CDR3 is CASRSGGTITGELFF.

This sequence joins TRBV4-2 and TRBJ1-1; TCRdb returns TRBD1, unconfirmable since there is no DNA. The CDR3 has 13 residues. The germline V gene encodes CDR1 LGHNA and CDR2 YNFKEQ. The CDR3 sequence: CASSQVQGIEAFF.

V usage is TRBV4-1 and J usage is TRBJ1-1; checking the TCRdb D call of TRBD1 is not possible without DNA. Germline loops: CDR1 MGHRA, CDR2 YSYEKL. This CDR3 has 16 residues. Here the CDR3 reads CASSQEVKGGNTEAFF.

The rearrangement uses TRBV12-3 or TRBV12-4 and TRBJ1-1; TCRdb indicates TRBD1, and absent DNA this call remains unverified. The CDR3 is 13 residues long. CDR3 sequence: CASSARQEAEAFF.

This CDR3 reads CATSRARTGYNSPLHF. This chain uses TRBV15 with TRBJ1-6; there is no DNA to check the TCRdb D call of TRBD1. The germline V gene has CDR1 LNHNV and CDR2 YYDKDF (reference sequence). The CDR3 length is 16 residues.

The rearrangement links TRBV20-1 to TRBJ1-4; TCRdb returns TRBD1, unconfirmable since there is no DNA. Germline assignment: CDR1 DFQATT and CDR2 SNEGSKA (reference sequence). CDR3 size: 14 residues. The CDR3 reads CSAREVQGIEKLFF.

The genes are TRBV20-1 and TRBJ1-1; the TRBD1 assignment by TCRdb is unverifiable without DNA. CDR1 DFQATT and CDR2 SNEGSKA come from the germline V gene (reference sequence). The CDR3 sequence is 13 residues long. Here the CDR3 reads CSARVPGNTEAFF.

V usage is TRBV7-8 and J usage is TRBJ1-2. The germline V gene has CDR1 SGHVS and CDR2 FQNEAQ. This CDR3 is 15 amino acids long. This CDR3 reads CASSLGTAEVYGYTF.

This chain joins TRBV20-1 and TRBJ2-1; lacking DNA, the TRBD1 call made by TCRdb goes unchecked. Per germline, CDR1 DFQATT and CDR2 SNEGSKA (reference sequence). The CDR3 runs to 14 residues. CDR3: CSADREVLYNEQFF.

The rearrangement uses TRBV4-1 and TRBJ2-1; without DNA, the TCRdb call of TRBD2 cannot be checked. Looked up from germline, CDR1 is MGHRA and CDR2 is YSYEKL. The CDR3 has 19 amino acids. The CDR3 here is CASSHTRDSGASSYNEQFF.

The chain uses TRBV27 and TRBJ2-1; the TCRdb call, TRBD1, lacks DNA for checking. The CDR3 sequence is 14 residues long. Germline loops: CDR1 MNHEY, CDR2 SMNVEV (reference sequence). The CDR3 sequence is CASSLIPMDRGPFF.

This chain joins TRBV6-5 and TRBJ1-1. The CDR3 covers 13 residues. Per germline, CDR1 MNHEY and CDR2 SVGAGI. The CDR3 loop reads CASSFQTNTEAFF.

V is TRBV10-3 and J is TRBJ1-2; TCRdb picks TRBD1, but there is no DNA to check that call. Germline V lookup: CDR1 ENHRY, CDR2 SYGVKD. The CDR3 length is 14 residues. The CDR3 protein is CAISDQGAGYGYTF.

The rearrangement uses TRBV4-2 and TRBJ2-1. Germline loops: CDR1 LGHNA, CDR2 YNFKEQ. The CDR3 covers 12 residues. CDR3 sequence reads: CASSPIGNEQFF.

The rearrangement links TRBV27 to TRBJ2-5; the TCRdb call, TRBD1, lacks DNA for checking. Germline values: CDR1 MNHEY, CDR2 SMNVEV (reference sequence). The CDR3 extends over 15 amino acids. CDR3 residues: CASSSLGTGTETQYF.

The rearrangement joins TRBV2 to TRBJ1-1; TCRdb calls TRBD1, which cannot be checked without DNA. The CDR3 loop spans 15 amino acids. Germline V gene lookup returns CDR1 SNHLY and CDR2 FYNNEI. CDR3 amino acids: CASSRDGVTSTEAFF.

V is TRBV5-1 and J is TRBJ2-2; TCRdb selects TRBD1, and the lack of DNA leaves this call unchecked. Germline V gene data show CDR1 as SGHRS and CDR2 as YFSETQ. The CDR3 sequence is 17 residues long. The chain's CDR3 is CASSLNSGTVSTGELFF.

The CDR3 loop reads CSARLRVDTEAFF. The chain has TRBV20-1 and TRBJ1-1. Germline loops: CDR1 DFQATT, CDR2 SNEGSKA (reference sequence). The CDR3 runs 13 residues.

The V and J genes are TRBV28 and TRBJ2-6; the D call from TCRdb, TRBD2, cannot be confirmed without DNA. The CDR3 sequence is 16 residues long. The germline gives CDR1 MDHEN, CDR2 SYDVKM. The CDR3 loop is CASVAGGPSGANVLTF.

V usage is TRBV20-1 and J usage is TRBJ2-3; TCRdb names TRBD2, which stays unverified in the absence of DNA. This CDR3 region has 15 residues. Germline loops: CDR1 DFQATT, CDR2 SNEGSKA (reference sequence). The CDR3 is CSAREASGPTDTQYF.

The genes are TRBV12-3 or TRBV12-4 and TRBJ1-4. The CDR3 contains 12 residues. This CDR3 reads CASSLSRGKLFF.

The V gene is TRBV6-1, the J gene TRBJ2-7; the TCRdb call, TRBD1, lacks DNA for checking. There are 12 residues in the CDR3. The germline CDR1 and CDR2 sequences are MNHNS and SASEGT. The CDR3 loop reads CASPGYAYEQYF.

V and J are TRBV2 and TRBJ2-7; TCRdb indicates TRBD2, and absent DNA this call remains unverified. The CDR3 consists of 12 residues. CDR1 SNHLY and CDR2 FYNNEI come from the germline V gene. CDR3: CASRALSYEQYF.

The chain carries TRBV6-5 and TRBJ2-1; TCRdb reports TRBD1, a call that lacks DNA to check it against. The CDR3 has 16 residues. Looked up from germline, CDR1 is MNHEY and CDR2 is SVGAGI. CDR3 residues: CASSYSIKDQGDEQFF.

The chain employs TRBV3-1 and TRBJ2-1; TCRdb calls TRBD2, which cannot be checked without DNA. Germline assignment: CDR1 LGHDT and CDR2 YNNKEL (reference sequence). This CDR3 spans 17 amino acids. The CDR3 loop is CASSLGTSGGAYNEQFF.

This chain uses TRBV5-5 with TRBJ2-2; TCRdb proposes TRBD2, but this gene call is untestable without DNA. The germline gives CDR1 SGHKS, CDR2 YYEKEE (reference sequence). This CDR3 is built from 17 residues. This CDR3 is CASSLMTSGANTGELFF.

CDR3 loop: CASRPGDPSGANVLTF. V is TRBV12-3 or TRBV12-4 and J is TRBJ2-6; without DNA, the TCRdb call of TRBD1 cannot be checked. The CDR3 totals 16 residues.

The rearrangement uses TRBV12-3 or TRBV12-4 and TRBJ1-1; as DNA is missing, the TRBD1 call by TCRdb cannot be tested. This CDR3 region has 13 residues. Here the CDR3 reads CASIPGTPSEAFF.